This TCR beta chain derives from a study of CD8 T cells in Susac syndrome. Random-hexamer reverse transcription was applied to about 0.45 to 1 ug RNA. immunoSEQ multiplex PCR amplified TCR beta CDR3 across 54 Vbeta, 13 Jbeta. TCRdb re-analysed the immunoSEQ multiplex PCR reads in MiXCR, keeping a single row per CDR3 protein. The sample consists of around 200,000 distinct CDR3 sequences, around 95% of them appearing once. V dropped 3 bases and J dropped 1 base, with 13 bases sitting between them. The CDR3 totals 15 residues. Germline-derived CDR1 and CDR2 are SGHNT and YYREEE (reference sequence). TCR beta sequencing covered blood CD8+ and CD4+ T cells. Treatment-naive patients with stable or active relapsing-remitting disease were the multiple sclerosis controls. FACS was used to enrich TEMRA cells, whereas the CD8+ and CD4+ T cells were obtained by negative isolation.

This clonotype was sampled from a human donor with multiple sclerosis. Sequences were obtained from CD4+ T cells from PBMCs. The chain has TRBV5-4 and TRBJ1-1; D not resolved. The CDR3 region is CASSSHKGANTEAFF. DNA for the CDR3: TGTGCCAGCAGCTCCCACAAGGGAGCGAACACTGAAGCTTTCTTT. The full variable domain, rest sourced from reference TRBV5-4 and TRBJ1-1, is ETGVTQSPTHLIKTRGQQVTLRCSSQSGHNTVSWYQQALGQGPQFIFQYYREEENGRGNFPPRFSGLQFPNYSSELNVNALELDDSALYLCASSSHKGANTEAFFGQGTRLTVV.